The next 8 T cell receptor beta chains were all read from a single sample in a study of T cells in women clearing cervical HPV infection. Profiled with immunoSEQ multiplex PCR; TCRdb holds only in-frame clones, not every one. The sample has about 12,000 clones, and its top ten clones hold around a quarter. The source material was blood buffy coat. Receptor source: a woman aged 18 to 75 with a cervical HPV16 infection that either progressed to CIN3+ or cleared (not recorded which).

Concerning this clone itself: The read ends 3 residues shy of where the CDR3 ends; the end is completed using the germline J gene. This chain connects TRBV19 to TRBJ1-2; 8 bases align to TRBD1. Germline CDR1 is LNHDA and CDR2 is SQIVND (reference sequence). The CDR3 has 14 residues. Incomplete CDR3 DNA: TGTGCCAGTAGTATCTACCAGGACAGGGCCGAC. Its protein product is CASSIYQDRAD. The full CDR3 protein is CASSIYQDRADYTF. Full variable domain (rest looked up from reference TRBV19 and TRBJ1-2): DGGITQSPKYLFRKEGQNVTLSCEQNLNHDAMYWYRQDPGQGLRLIYYSQIVNDFQKGDIAEGYSVSREKKESFPLTVTSAQKNPTAFYLCASSIYQDRADYTFGSGTRLTVV.

A word on this clone: The read comes to an end 3 residues before the CDR3 does, leaving the germline J gene to fill in the end. The V gene is TRBV4-2, the J gene TRBJ1-1, with D unclear. Trimming pared 4 bases from V and 3 bases from J, leaving 15 bases between. Germline CDR1 and CDR2: LGHNA and YNFKEQ. The CDR3 has 15 residues. CDR3 bases read: TGTGCCAGCAGCCCCGAAGACCAGCGGCACACTGAA. Translating it yields CASSPEDQRHTE. The whole CDR3 protein is CASSPEDQRHTEAFF.

Turning to this clone: The read ends 3 residues shy of where the CDR3 ends; the end is completed using the germline J gene. The chain has TRBV19 and TRBJ1-4, with D maybe TRBD1 (6 bases). Per the germline V gene, CDR1 is LNHDA and CDR2 is SQIVND (reference sequence). The CDR3 loop spans 13 amino acids. Trimming left V 8 bases short and J 6 bases short, with 13 bases between. CDR3 loop: CASARGADEKLFF. The DNA read from the CDR3 is TGTGCCAGTGCCAGGGGAGCCGATGAAAAA.

A note on this clone: Read sequence stops 3 residues before the CDR3 end, and the germline J gene provides the missing end. The chain couples TRBV2 to TRBJ2-7; tentative D call: TRBD1 (7 bases). V shed 6 bases and J shed 4 bases, with 25 bases lying between them. The CDR3 totals 17 residues. Germline loops: CDR1 SNHLY, CDR2 FYNNEI. The CDR3: CASSARQGGWAIYEQYF. The sequenced CDR3 bases are TGTGCCAGCAGCGCCAGACAGGGAGGCTGGGCAATTTACGAG.

About this clone itself: The CDR3 end lies 3 residues beyond the end of the read and is filled in from the germline J gene. The chain couples TRBV12-3 or TRBV12-4 to TRBJ1-4, with a possible D match to TRBD1 (5 bases). This CDR3 comprises 14 residues. Trimming shortened V by 10 bases and J by 8 bases, and 20 bases separated the two germline ends. The covered CDR3 bases are TGTGCCATCCGGGGGTCGGGGGTCTGGGAAAAA. The encoded protein is CAIRGSGVWEK. The whole CDR3 reads CAIRGSGVWEKLFF.

A note on this clone: The read terminates 3 residues ahead of where the CDR3 ends, so the germline J gene completes it. This chain uses TRBV2 with TRBJ1-6; 7 bases agree with TRBD1. Germline V gene lookup returns CDR1 SNHLY and CDR2 FYNNEI. The CDR3 covers 14 residues. V lost 6 bases to trimming and J lost 10 bases; unmatched junction nucleotides: 9. The DNA read from the CDR3 is TGTGCCAGCAGGAAAATAACAGGGGTATCACCC. Its protein product is CASRKITGVSP. The whole CDR3 sequence reads CASRKITGVSPLHF.

On this clone: The CDR3 is cut off 3 residues early in the read; its end comes from the germline J gene. The chain combines TRBV4-2 with TRBJ1-5, with D possibly matching TRBD1 (5 bases). Germline V gene sequence: CDR1 LGHNA, CDR2 YNFKEQ. The CDR3 totals 16 residues. Trimming removed 0 bases from V and 3 bases from J, with 12 bases in between. CDR3: CASSQEGEQPNQPQHF. CDR3 DNA (partial): TGTGCCAGCAGCCAAGAAGGGGAACAGCCCAATCAGCCC.

About this clone itself: Read data end 3 residues before the CDR3 end; the end is taken from the germline J gene. The chain combines TRBV10-3 with TRBJ1-5, with D maybe TRBD1 (5 bases). The CDR3 has 13 amino acids. Germline V gives CDR1 ENHRY, CDR2 SYGVKD. With 7 bases removed from V and 2 bases from J, the gap between germline ends came to 9 bases. The CDR3 sequence is CAITGDRNQPQHF. The covered CDR3 bases are TGTGCCATCACGGGGGATCGCAATCAGCCC.